A selection of T cell receptor beta chains follows, all from one sample in a study of cytomegalovirus exposure and HLA in healthy donors. Sequenced by immunoSEQ multiplex PCR; TCRdb stores in-frame clones only, minus some. The data show 150,000 to 200,000 clones, approximately 80% seen once. Source material: PBMCs. Receptors were obtained from a woman aged 18-29 years in good health and CMV-seropositive. Each CDR3 is given with its conserved first and last residue. A D gene is named only where the DNA matches it firmly. Where a row states a size, it is once, few, many or the class of an expanded clone; other rows omit it.

v_gene	j_gene	d_gene	abundance	len	CDR3aa	CDR3nt
TRBV10-3	TRBJ2-2	TRBD1	-	14	CATATGSSTGELFF	TGTGCCACGGCGACAGGGTCCAGCACCGGGGAGCTGTTTTTT
TRBV10-3	TRBJ2-2	-	-	14	CAIRPRDTGGELFF	TGTGCCATCAGGCCCCGGGACACCGGCGGGGAGCTGTTTTTT
TRBV6-5	TRBJ2-7	-	-	14	CASKRALRSPGQYF	TGTGCCAGCAAGAGGGCCCTCAGGTCCCCCGGGCAGTACTTC
TRBV7-8	TRBJ2-1	TRBD2	-	15	CASSLAPGTKHEQFF	TGTGCCAGCAGCTTAGCCCCAGGGACTAAACATGAGCAGTTCTTC
TRBV7-2	TRBJ1-5	-	-	13	CASSDYSNQPQHF	TGTGCCAGCAGTGACTATAGCAATCAGCCCCAGCATTTT
TRBV7-2	TRBJ2-7	-	-	14	CASSLGTATYEQYF	TGTGCCAGCAGCTTAGGGACAGCGACCTACGAGCAGTACTTC
TRBV2	TRBJ1-1	TRBD1	-	15	CASSEWDRGNTEAFF	TGTGCCAGCAGTGAATGGGACAGGGGGAACACTGAAGCTTTCTTT
TRBV29-1	TRBJ2-2	-	once	13	CSVSPGNTGELFF	TGCAGCGTTTCCCCAGGGAACACCGGGGAGCTGTTTTTT
TRBV5-1	TRBJ2-4	-	once	14	CASSYRDLWDIQYF	TGCGCCAGCAGTTACAGGGATCTGTGGGACATTCAGTACTTC
TRBV2	TRBJ1-5	-	-	14	CACRQPFSNQPQHF	TGTGCCTGCCGACAGCCCTTTAGCAATCAGCCCCAGCATTTT
TRBV5-6	TRBJ1-4	TRBD1	-	15	CASSLVGRGNEKLFF	TGTGCCAGCAGCTTGGTTGGCAGGGGGAATGAAAAACTGTTTTTT
TRBV5-1	TRBJ2-1	TRBD2	-	15	CASSLSGLAGDRQFF	TGCGCCAGCAGCTTGTCAGGACTAGCGGGGGACAGGCAGTTCTTC
TRBV11-2	TRBJ2-1	TRBD1	-	15	CASSSPGQGTDEQFF	TGTGCCAGCAGCTCCCCGGGACAGGGTACCGATGAGCAGTTCTTC
TRBV30	TRBJ2-3	-	-	12	CAWSASTDTQYF	TGTGCCTGGAGTGCTAGCACAGATACGCAGTATTTT
TRBV6-5	TRBJ1-5	TRBD1	-	16	CASSYSFTGGGQPQHF	TGTGCCAGCAGTTACTCCTTTACAGGGGGCGGTCAGCCCCAGCATTTT